The 26 T cell receptor beta chains given below trace back to one sample, sequenced in a study of T cells after yellow fever vaccination. TCRdb itself ran the 5' RACE reads through MiXCR, one entry per CDR3 protein. The data hold under 700,000 distinct CDR3 sequences, with roughly 17% observed a single time. Sequencing used PBMCs, obtained about 5 days after the first yellow fever vaccination. The receptors were gathered from a young man who received the YFV17D yellow fever vaccine.

The gene calls are TRBV20-1 and TRBJ2-6; D is uncertain. This CDR3 comprises 15 residues. Germline CDR1 and CDR2: DFQATT and SNEGSKA (reference sequence). V lost 3 bases and J lost 2, with 11 bases in between. This CDR3 reads CSASARKTGANVLTF. CDR3 DNA: TGCAGTGCTAGTGCCCGCAAAACTGGGGCCAACGTCCTGACTTTC.

V is TRBV5-6 and J is TRBJ2-5; TRBD2 matches 7 bases. Germline CDR1 and CDR2: SGHDT and YYEEEE. CDR3 length: 18 residues. J was trimmed by 4 bases and V by 4 bases; bases with no gene match: 19. The CDR3 protein is CASSPVGLSGGHGETQYF. The CDR3 bases are TGTGCCAGCAGCCCCGTGGGACTATCGGGGGGTCATGGAGAGACCCAGTACTTC. Looking up the rest from reference TRBV5-6 and TRBJ2-5 gives the full variable domain: DAGVTQSPTHLIKTRGQQVTLRCSPKSGHDTVSWYQQALGQGPQFIFQYYEEEERQRGNFPDRFSGHQFPNYSSELNVNALLLGDSALYLCASSPVGLSGGHGETQYFGPGTRLLVL.

The chain recombines TRBV15 with TRBJ2-5; weak D call: TRBD1 (6 bases). The CDR3 contains 15 residues. The V end was cut by 2 bases, the J end by 0 bases, with 10 bases between. Looked up from germline, CDR1 is LNHNV and CDR2 is YYDKDF (reference sequence). Written as DNA, the CDR3 is TGTGCCACCAGCAGAAGTACAGGGAACCAAGAGACCCAGTACTTC. Translation: CATSRSTGNQETQYF.

This clonotype was recorded a few times. The chain carries TRBV12-3 or TRBV12-4 and TRBJ2-3; the D is unclear. The CDR3 sequence is 14 residues long. Deletions cut 6 bases from V and 2 bases from J, with 12 bases between. CDR3 sequence (DNA): TGTGCCAGCAGCCGGAATGATTTCACAGATACGCAGTATTTT. This sequence encodes CASSRNDFTDTQYF.

This chain joins TRBV12-3 or TRBV12-4 and TRBJ2-7; D not resolved. This CDR3 has 12 residues. Trimming cost V 6 bases and J 5 bases, with 11 bases left between them. The CDR3 sequence is CASSGPLDEQYF. The CDR3 DNA reads as TGTGCCAGCAGCGGACCCTTGGACGAGCAGTACTTC.

This clonotype was seen only a few times. The V call is TRBV7-9, the J call TRBJ2-5; D gene ambiguous. Germline V gives CDR1 SEHNR, CDR2 FQNEAQ (reference sequence). The CDR3 totals 12 residues. Trimming left V 4 bases short and J 7 bases short, with 10 bases between. DNA for the CDR3: TGTGCCAGCAGCTCTTCCGACGCGACCCAGTACTTC. Protein: CASSSSDATQYF. Complete variable domain (other parts from reference TRBV7-9 and TRBJ2-5): DTGVSQNPRHKITKRGQNVTFRCDPISEHNRLYWYRQTLGQGPEFLTYFQNEAQLEKSRLLSDRFSAERPKGSFSTLEIQRTEQGDSAMYLCASSSSDATQYFGPGTRLLVL.

This clonotype was counted only a few times. The rearrangement links TRBV29-1 to TRBJ2-3, with 7 bases that match TRBD1. V shed 4 bases and J 4 bases; nucleotides not matched to a gene: 5. The CDR3 consists of 13 residues. Germline loops: CDR1 SQVTM, CDR2 ANQGSEA. In nucleotides, the CDR3 is TGCAGCGTTGGAGAGGGGGCTGCAGATACGCAGTATTTT. The encoded protein is CSVGEGAADTQYF.

In its sample, this clonotype was seen a few times. V usage is TRBV5-1 and J usage is TRBJ2-3, with D tentatively TRBD2 (5 bases). The V gene's germline CDR1 is SGHRS and CDR2 YFSETQ. V was trimmed by 4 bases and J by 7 bases, leaving 10 bases between them. CDR3 size: 12 residues. The CDR3 DNA is TGCGCCAGCAGCCGGGATGGGTATACGCAGTATTTT. Protein: CASSRDGYTQYF.

The rearrangement uses TRBV5-1 and TRBJ2-5; no clear D gene. Germline V lookup: CDR1 SGHRS, CDR2 YFSETQ. The V end lost 3 bases, the J end lost 3 bases, and 12 bases lay between the germline ends. The CDR3 loop spans 14 amino acids. The CDR3 coding sequence is TGCGCCAGCAGCTCGAGCCGGGTCGAAGAGACCCAGTACTTC. Translating it yields CASSSSRVEETQYF.

This clonotype was seen a few times. The chain links TRBV6-5 to TRBJ1-2, with D possibly matching TRBD1 (5 bases). The CDR3 is 15 amino acids. Germline lookup yields CDR1 MNHEY and CDR2 SVGAGI. Trimming pared 0 bases from V and 5 bases from J, leaving 13 bases between. CDR3 protein: CASSYSDTPGYGYTF. CDR3 bases: TGTGCCAGCAGTTACTCGGACACCCCCGGGTATGGCTACACCTTC.

The chain has TRBV7-8 and TRBJ2-2; 7 nucleotides line up with TRBD2. The CDR3 consists of 16 residues. J lost 5 bases, V lost 2 bases, and 8 bases had no gene match. CDR1 and CDR2 from the germline V gene are SGHVS and FQNEAQ. The CDR3 sequence: CASSLLSQRGTGELFF. The CDR3 DNA sequence: TGTGCCAGCAGCTTATTGAGCCAGCGGGGTACCGGGGAGCTGTTTTTT.

This clonotype was counted only a few times. The chain recombines TRBV5-5 with TRBJ2-3; no definite D call. Trimming stripped 2 bases from V and 3 bases from J, with 16 bases between. Germline values: CDR1 SGHKS, CDR2 YYEKEE (reference sequence). The length of the CDR3 is 16 residues. CDR3 region: CASSFGVEASTDTQYF. The CDR3 DNA reads as TGTGCCAGCAGCTTTGGGGTTGAGGCCTCGACAGATACGCAGTATTTT.

The CDR3 DNA follows: TGTGCCAGCAGCACAGGGACTAGCGGGGACACAGATACGCAGTATTTT. It is translated as CASSTGTSGDTDTQYF. The chain carries TRBV11-2 and TRBJ2-3; TRBD2 matches 13 bases. Germline CDR1 is SGHAT and CDR2 is FQNNGV. With 5 bases clipped from V and 2 bases from J, the junction kept 4 bases outside the gene matches. This CDR3 is built from 16 residues.

This clonotype was counted many times. The genes are TRBV5-1 and TRBJ2-5; 10 bases match TRBD1. This CDR3 spans 17 amino acids. CDR1 is SGHRS, CDR2 YFSETQ, per germline. The trim removed 4 bases at V and 5 bases at J, leaving 14 bases unmatched. As DNA, the CDR3 is TGCGCCAGCAGCCCACCTAAGGGACAGGGGCCAGCGGAGACCCAGTACTTC. Translation gives CASSPPKGQGPAETQYF.

CDR3 in amino acids: CATSPPERREQYF. Written as DNA, the CDR3 is TGTGCCACCAGCCCCCCGGAAAGGCGAGAGCAGTACTTC. V and J are TRBV15 and TRBJ2-7; D gene uncertain. Germline V gene lookup returns CDR1 LNHNV and CDR2 YYDKDF (reference sequence). The V gene lost 5 bases and the J gene lost 7 bases, with 15 bases spanning the gap. The CDR3 sequence is 13 residues long.

This clonotype was counted a few times. This chain joins TRBV27 and TRBJ2-1; D gene ambiguous. The CDR3 sequence is 13 residues long. From germline, CDR1 is MNHEY and CDR2 SMNVEV (reference sequence). With 3 bases removed from V and 4 bases from J, the gap between germline ends came to 7 bases. Here the CDR3 reads CASSLTLYNEQFF. The CDR3 bases are TGTGCCAGCAGTTTGACCCTATACAATGAGCAGTTCTTC.

This clonotype was picked up a small number of times. The genes are TRBV5-5 and TRBJ1-3; a weak D match, TRBD1 (5 bases). Germline CDR1 reads SGHKS; CDR2 reads YYEKEE (reference sequence). V gave up 4 bases and J gave up 7 bases, with 18 bases separating them. CDR3 length equals 15 residues. The chain's CDR3 is CASSVPGLVVNTIYF. As DNA, the CDR3 is TGTGCCAGCAGCGTCCCGGGACTGGTAGTCAACACCATATATTTT.

This clonotype was counted ten times or more. The rearrangement uses TRBV7-3 and TRBJ2-6; D is ambiguous. V was clipped by 6 bases and J by 4 bases, with 13 bases between them. CDR1 is SGHTA, CDR2 FQGTGA, per germline. There are 15 residues in the CDR3. The DNA of the CDR3 is TGTGCCAGCAGGGACGGTACTGCGGGGGCCAACGTCCTGACTTTC. It specifies CASRDGTAGANVLTF.

Only a few counts were recorded for this clonotype. The gene calls are TRBV6-1 and TRBJ1-2; D possibly corresponds to TRBD1 (6 bases). This CDR3 is built from 13 residues. The ends were cut back, 11 bases at V and 7 bases at J, with 20 bases in the middle. The V gene's germline CDR1 is MNHNS and CDR2 SASEGT. The chain's CDR3 is CASLTGPSFGYTF. The CDR3 nucleotides are TGTGCCTCATTAACAGGGCCTTCTTTTGGCTACACCTTC.

J is TRBJ2-3 and V is TRBV7-2; D is tentatively TRBD1 or TRBD2 (6 bases each). With 11 bases removed from V and 6 bases from J, the gap between germline ends came to 15 bases. CDR1 is SGHTA, CDR2 FQGNSA, per germline. This CDR3 comprises 12 residues. CDR3 nucleotide sequence: TGTGCCGGATCACTAGGGGGGGATACGCAGTATTTT. Translated, it gives CAGSLGGDTQYF.

This clonotype was recorded a few times. This chain joins TRBV5-1 and TRBJ2-3, with D hard to call. The germline CDR1 and CDR2 sequences are SGHRS and YFSETQ. The ends were cut back, 0 bases at V and 2 bases at J, with 7 bases in the middle. This CDR3 contains 14 residues. The CDR3 spells CASSLGDPTDTQYF. CDR3 DNA sequence: TGCGCCAGCAGCTTGGGGGATCCCACAGATACGCAGTATTTT.

There are a few counts of this clonotype. The V gene is TRBV4-3, the J gene TRBJ2-2; D ambiguous. Germline CDR1 and CDR2: LGHNA and YSLEER. CDR3 size: 13 residues. Trimming pared 1 base from V and 7 bases from J, leaving 7 bases between. The CDR3 DNA follows: TGCGCCAGCAGCCAAGTGGGTGGCGGGGAGCTGTTTTTT. This sequence encodes CASSQVGGGELFF.

In its sample, this clonotype was seen once. The chain combines TRBV6-6 with TRBJ1-1, with D unresolved. This CDR3 contains 11 residues. Germline CDR1 reads MNHNY; CDR2 reads SVGAGI (reference sequence). V was cut by 11 bases and J by 0 bases, with 7 bases left in between. CDR3: CAARLNTEAFF. The CDR3 DNA sequence: TGTGCCGCGCGGTTGAACACTGAAGCTTTCTTT.

This clonotype came up many times. The rearrangement links TRBV6-1 to TRBJ2-5; 7 bases line up with TRBD1. CDR1 and CDR2 from the germline V gene are MNHNS and SASEGT. Trimming removed 0 bases from V and 2 bases from J; junction bases left unmatched: 6. The CDR3 has 16 residues. CDR3 coding DNA: TGTGCCAGCAGTGAAGCCCCACAGGGGCCTCAAGAGACCCAGTACTTC. It encodes CASSEAPQGPQETQYF.

The genes are TRBV20-1 and TRBJ1-2; D ambiguous. V was pared by 3 bases and J by 7 bases, with 9 bases between. Germline loops: CDR1 DFQATT, CDR2 SNEGSKA (reference sequence). The CDR3 is made up of 11 amino acids. The CDR3, as DNA: TGCAGTGCTAGTCTTCGGTCTGGCTACACCTTC. Translated: CSASLRSGYTF.

This clonotype was recorded many times. The chain uses TRBV9 and TRBJ2-3; D call uncertain. Deletions cut 3 bases from V and 3 bases from J, with 11 bases between. CDR1 is SGDLS, CDR2 YYNGEE, per germline. This CDR3 region has 14 residues. CDR3 DNA: TGTGCCAGCAGCGACCCGGTTCGTACAGATACGCAGTATTTT. Protein: CASSDPVRTDTQYF.